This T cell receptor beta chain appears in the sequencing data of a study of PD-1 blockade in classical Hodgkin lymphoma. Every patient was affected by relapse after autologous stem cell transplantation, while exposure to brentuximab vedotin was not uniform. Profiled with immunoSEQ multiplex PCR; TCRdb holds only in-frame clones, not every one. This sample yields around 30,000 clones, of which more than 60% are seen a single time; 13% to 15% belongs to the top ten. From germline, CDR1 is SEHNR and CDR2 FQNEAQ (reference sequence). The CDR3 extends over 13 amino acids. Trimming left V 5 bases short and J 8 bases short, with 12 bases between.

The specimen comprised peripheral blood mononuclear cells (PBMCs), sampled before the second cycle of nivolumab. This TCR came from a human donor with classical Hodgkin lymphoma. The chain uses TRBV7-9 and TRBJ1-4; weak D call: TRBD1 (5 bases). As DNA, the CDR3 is TGTGCCAGCAGCCTGACAGAAGGGGAAAAACTGTTTTTT. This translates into CASSLTEGEKLFF. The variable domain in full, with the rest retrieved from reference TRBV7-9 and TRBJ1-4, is DTGVSQNPRHKITKRGQNVTFRCDPISEHNRLYWYRQTLGQGPEFLTYFQNEAQLEKSRLLSDRFSAERPKGSFSTLEIQRTEQGDSAMYLCASSLTEGEKLFFGSGTQLSVL.